This section outlines one TCR beta chain sequence together with its context. Antigen specificity is unknown. From PBMCs, CD4+ and CD8+ T cells were sorted. The data derive from a study of CD8+ T cells in alopecia areata. Overall study results and limits: Relative to mice, TCR sharing across patients was less clear, a difference possibly HLA-related.

After isolation, RNA underwent reverse transcription to generate cDNA as the sequencing template. Sequencing used immunoSEQ multiplex PCR; TCRdb keeps in-frame clones, though not all of them. The data show about 180,000 clones, roughly 60% seen once. This sequence was found in a human donor with alopecia areata. Sequencing was performed on CD4+ T cells sorted from blood, taken at week 0.

Written as DNA, the CDR3 is TGTGCCAGCAGCGTTATGCCTAGCGGGGGTACCTACAATGAGCAGTTCTTC. Its protein product is CASSVMPSGGTYNEQFF. V gene TRBV9 combines with J gene TRBJ2-1; 10 bases fit TRBD2. Germline loops: CDR1 SGDLS, CDR2 YYNGEE. This CDR3 has 17 amino acids. V dropped 2 bases and J dropped 2; count of bases not matched to a gene: 7.